These 27 T cell receptor beta chains were sequenced from one sample in a study of T cells in Graves' hyperthyroidism and ophthalmopathy. Regions amplified from RNA transcripts were the TCR beta CDR3 regions. Primed by the HTBI set, a first-round RT-PCR was run on the TCR CDR3. TCRdb itself ran the multiplex PCR reads through MiXCR, one entry per CDR3 protein. The table records a few hundred thousand distinct CDR3 sequences, 20% to 30% of them present only once. Sequencing was carried out using blood. These receptors all stem from a man in his forties or fifties with Graves' hyperthyroidism.

The chain couples TRBV6-1 to TRBJ1-3, with D possibly TRBD1 on 5 matching bases. This CDR3 has 15 amino acids. In germline, CDR1 is MNHNS, CDR2 SASEGT. V was clipped by 8 bases and J by 3 bases, with 17 bases between them. The CDR3 sequence: CASGRLTGGGNTIYF. CDR3 in DNA: TGTGCCAGCGGGAGGCTTACAGGAGGTGGAAACACCATATATTTT.

The V gene is TRBV2, the J gene TRBJ2-2; 10 bases align to TRBD2. The V segment lost 3 bases and the J segment 4 bases; nucleotides outside the gene matches: 11. The V gene's germline CDR1 is SNHLY and CDR2 FYNNEI. CDR3 length equals 18 residues. The CDR3 DNA reads as TGTGCCAGCAGTGAGGGGGGCTCGGGACTAGCGTTCACCGGGGAGCTGTTTTTT. This encodes CASSEGGSGLAFTGELFF.

This clonotype was detected a few times. The V gene is TRBV3-1, the J gene TRBJ2-1; 9 bases map to TRBD2. The V gene end was trimmed by 3 bases and the J gene end by 7 bases; junction bases not matched to a gene: 10. The CDR3 totals 16 residues. Germline CDR1 reads LGHDT; CDR2 reads YNNKEL (reference sequence). The CDR3 bases are TGTGCCAGCAGCCAGAGTTGGTTAGCGGGAGAAAATGAGCAGTTCTTC. It encodes CASSQSWLAGENEQFF.

This clonotype was seen many times. CDR3 bases: TGTGCCAGCAGTTCCCTCGGGGCGGACTCCTACAATGAGCAGTTCTTC. Residues: CASSSLGADSYNEQFF. The chain is built from TRBV28 and TRBJ2-1, with D perhaps TRBD1 or TRBD2 (5 bases each). Trimming stripped 4 bases from V and 0 bases from J, with 13 bases between. Germline CDR1 is MDHEN and CDR2 is SYDVKM. This CDR3 spans 16 amino acids.

This rearrangement joins TRBV24-1 to TRBJ2-3; 9 nucleotides align to TRBD2. The junction had 7 bases not matched to a gene; V was cut back by 3 bases and J by 1 base. This CDR3 has 17 residues. Germline CDR1 is KGHDR and CDR2 is SFDVKD. The CDR3 loop reads CATSDPRAGGRTDTQYF. The CDR3 DNA follows: TGTGCCACCAGTGATCCAAGAGCGGGAGGCCGCACAGATACGCAGTATTTT.

This clonotype was seen a handful of times. The chain uses TRBV3-1 and TRBJ1-1; D not resolved. With 4 bases removed from V and 2 bases from J, the gap between germline ends came to 11 bases. Germline assignment: CDR1 LGHDT and CDR2 YNNKEL (reference sequence). The length of the CDR3 is 14 residues. The CDR3 DNA sequence: TGTGCCAGCAGCCGCTCGTGGGCTAACACTGAAGCTTTCTTT. Residues: CASSRSWANTEAFF.

This clonotype was seen more than once but under ten times. This chain uses TRBV27 with TRBJ2-7, with 10 bases that match TRBD1. J lost 6 bases, V lost 0 bases, and 5 bases had no gene match. The CDR3 runs 15 residues. Per the germline V gene, CDR1 is MNHEY and CDR2 is SMNVEV (reference sequence). Here the CDR3 DNA reads TGTGCCAGCAGTTTATCTGGGACAGGGGATCTCGAGCAGTACTTC. Translation gives CASSLSGTGDLEQYF.

The chain combines TRBV5-4 with TRBJ1-1; no definite D call. V gave up 4 bases and J gave up 7 bases, with 17 bases separating them. CDR3 length: 14 residues. From germline, CDR1 is SGHNT and CDR2 YYREEE (reference sequence). The CDR3 DNA reads as TGTGCCAGCAGCCGCGGAACACTGATAAGTGAAGCTTTCTTT. As protein: CASSRGTLISEAFF.

This clonotype was recorded a few times. The genes are TRBV5-1 and TRBJ2-4; 9 bases are a match to TRBD1. With 4 bases clipped from V and 8 bases from J, the junction kept 7 bases outside the gene matches. This CDR3 contains 14 residues. Germline CDR1 reads SGHRS; CDR2 reads YFSETQ. The CDR3, as DNA: TGCGCCAGCAGCCCCGGGACAGGGAGGGACATTCAGTACTTC. It translates to CASSPGTGRDIQYF.

This clonotype was seen only a few times. DNA of the CDR3: TGTGCCAGCAGTTTTCGGACAGGGGGCGCGAACACTGAAGCTTTCTTT. Translating it yields CASSFRTGGANTEAFF. This chain joins TRBV12-3 or TRBV12-4 and TRBJ1-1; 11 nucleotides agree with TRBD1. This CDR3 spans 16 amino acids. Unmatched junction bases numbered 4, after V lost 3 bases and J lost 1 base.

This clonotype was seen a few times. The gene calls are TRBV7-9 and TRBJ2-7, with a possible D match to TRBD2 (6 bases). V was trimmed by 5 bases and J by 3 bases, leaving 14 bases between them. There are 14 residues in the CDR3. Germline V gene lookup returns CDR1 SEHNR and CDR2 FQNEAQ (reference sequence). CDR3 residues: CASSPNTGDYEQYF. The CDR3 region has the DNA TGTGCCAGCAGCCCGAATACGGGGGACTACGAGCAGTACTTC.

This clonotype was seen a handful of times. The J gene is TRBJ2-1, the V gene TRBV6-2 or TRBV6-3; 14 nucleotides align to TRBD2. CDR3 size: 16 residues. Trimming removed 4 bases from V and 10 bases from J; junction bases left unmatched: 9. The germline V gene encodes CDR1 MNHEY and CDR2 SVGEGT. DNA of the CDR3: TGTGCCAGCAGTTGGGGACTAGCGGGAGCGCGAAGAGAGCAGTTCTTC. It yields the protein CASSWGLAGARREQFF.

This chain uses TRBV12-3 or TRBV12-4 with TRBJ1-1; D is undetermined. The germline V and J ends were trimmed by 4 bases and 1 base, with 10 bases remaining between them. The CDR3 extends over 14 amino acids. The CDR3 DNA sequence: TGTGCCAGCAGTTCTTTCTTGGGGAACACTGAAGCTTTCTTT. This sequence encodes CASSSFLGNTEAFF.

This clonotype turned up a few times. The CDR3 DNA reads TGTGCCAGCAGCTTTCCAGGGGCTTCCTACGAGCAGTACTTC. It is translated as CASSFPGASYEQYF. J is TRBJ2-7 and V is TRBV5-4; D may be TRBD1 (6 bases). Trimming removed 2 bases from V and 1 base from J, with 10 bases in between. The CDR3 covers 14 residues. Germline CDR1 reads SGHNT; CDR2 reads YYREEE (reference sequence).

The chain couples TRBV27 to TRBJ2-3, with D tentatively TRBD1 (6 bases). This CDR3 is 15 amino acids long. The germline gives CDR1 MNHEY, CDR2 SMNVEV (reference sequence). V was cut by 7 bases and J by 1 base, with 15 bases left in between. CDR3 DNA sequence: TGTGCCAGCAAAGGGGGTGGGAGTCGCACAGATACGCAGTATTTT. Translated, it gives CASKGGGSRTDTQYF.

The J gene is TRBJ2-7, the V gene TRBV9; 9 positions match TRBD2. V shed 4 bases, J shed 2 bases, and the junction held 7 bases outside the gene matches. The CDR3 loop spans 15 amino acids. CDR1 and CDR2 from the germline V gene are SGDLS and YYNGEE. In nucleotides, the CDR3 is TGTGCCAGCAGCAGTGGGACTAGCCTTCCCTACGAGCAGTACTTC. Its protein product is CASSSGTSLPYEQYF.

V gene TRBV4-2 combines with J gene TRBJ1-4; D may be TRBD1 (5 bases). The germline V gene encodes CDR1 LGHNA and CDR2 YNFKEQ. The CDR3 spans 18 residues. Trimming shortened V by 0 bases and J by 0 bases, and 14 bases separated the two germline ends. CDR3 sequence: CASSQEAGPGATNEKLFF. CDR3 DNA: TGTGCCAGCAGCCAAGAAGCGGGCCCGGGGGCAACTAATGAAAAACTGTTTTTT.

This clonotype was detected a few times. The gene calls are TRBV29-1 and TRBJ2-7; the match to TRBD2 covers 10 bases. The germline V gene encodes CDR1 SQVTM and CDR2 ANQGSEA. There are 16 residues in the CDR3. J lost 7 bases, V lost 4 bases, and 16 bases had no gene match. The CDR3 DNA is TGCAGCGTTGGAGGGGTTGTGGCTAGCGGGAGCCGTGAGCAGTACTTC. It encodes CSVGGVVASGSREQYF.

The sample holds many counts of this clonotype. The chain employs TRBV29-1 and TRBJ2-5; D unresolved. The germline gives CDR1 SQVTM, CDR2 ANQGSEA. The CDR3 spans 16 residues. V was clipped by 6 bases and J by 5 bases, with 25 bases between them. The CDR3 spells CSVSSRRTQIGETQYF. The CDR3 DNA is TGCAGCGTCAGTTCCCGCAGGACCCAAATTGGGGAGACCCAGTACTTC. Looking up the rest from reference TRBV29-1 and TRBJ2-5 gives the full variable domain: SAVISQKPSRDICQRGTSLTIQCQVDSQVTMMFWYRQQPGQSLTLIATANQGSEATYESGFVIDKFPISRPNLTFSTLTVSNMSPEDSSIYLCSVSSRRTQIGETQYFGPGTRLLVL.

This clonotype occurred a few times. This chain links TRBV28 with TRBJ2-2, with D perhaps TRBD2 (5 bases). Germline V CDR1 and CDR2: MDHEN, SYDVKM. The CDR3 loop spans 15 amino acids. The germline V and J ends were trimmed by 2 bases and 5 bases, with 12 bases remaining between them. The CDR3 spells CASSLGSGYTGELFF. The CDR3 DNA is TGTGCCAGCAGTTTAGGGAGCGGATATACCGGGGAGCTGTTTTTT.

This clonotype was recorded at least ten times. J is TRBJ2-1 and V is TRBV27; tentatively, D is TRBD2 (5 bases). Germline CDR1 is MNHEY and CDR2 is SMNVEV (reference sequence). V shed 6 bases and J shed 4 bases, with 13 bases lying between them. This CDR3 comprises 14 residues. CDR3 region: CASRGTRDYNEQFF. The DNA of the CDR3 is TGTGCCAGCAGAGGCACTAGAGATTACAATGAGCAGTTCTTC.

This chain joins TRBV29-1 and TRBJ1-2, with D maybe TRBD1 (6 bases). The CDR3 spans 12 residues. V was clipped by 2 bases and J by 2 bases, with 6 bases between them. Germline CDR1 reads SQVTM; CDR2 reads ANQGSEA. This chain's CDR3 is CSVEQGNYGYTF. The CDR3 DNA reads TGCAGCGTTGAACAGGGGAACTATGGCTACACCTTC.

The rearrangement links TRBV9 to TRBJ2-1; unclear D gene. Trimming pared 10 bases from V and 1 base from J, leaving 15 bases between. This CDR3 has 14 residues. Germline V gene lookup returns CDR1 SGDLS and CDR2 YYNGEE. The CDR3 DNA sequence: TGTGCCGACGTGGGTTGTTGTTCCTACAATGAGCAGTTCTTC. Amino acids: CADVGCCSYNEQFF.

The chain uses TRBV14 and TRBJ2-1; possible D gene TRBD2, 6 bases. Germline CDR1 reads SGHDN; CDR2 reads FVKESK. CDR3 length equals 17 residues. Trimming left V 1 base short and J 0 bases short, with 13 bases between. The CDR3, as DNA: TGTGCCAGCAGCCAAGGTCGGGAGCGGGTCTCCTACAATGAGCAGTTCTTC. Translating gives CASSQGRERVSYNEQFF.

Ten or more counts support this clonotype. This chain links TRBV7-9 with TRBJ2-7, with 9 bases aligning to TRBD1. The V and J ends lost 5 bases and 5 bases, in that order; junction bases with no gene match: 7. Germline loops: CDR1 SEHNR, CDR2 FQNEAQ (reference sequence). CDR3 length: 14 residues. As DNA, the CDR3 is TGTGCCAGCAGCGGGAGGACAGGGGACCACGAGCAGTACTTC. Translating it yields CASSGRTGDHEQYF. The full variable domain, completed using reference TRBV7-9 and TRBJ2-7, is DTGVSQNPRHKITKRGQNVTFRCDPISEHNRLYWYRQTLGQGPEFLTYFQNEAQLEKSRLLSDRFSAERPKGSFSTLEIQRTEQGDSAMYLCASSGRTGDHEQYFGPGTRLTVT.

This clonotype has ten or more counts. The chain joins TRBV28 to TRBJ2-7; D not certain. Germline lookup yields CDR1 MDHEN and CDR2 SYDVKM. V was cut by 4 bases and J by 3 bases, with 10 bases left in between. This CDR3 contains 13 residues. The CDR3 nucleotides read TGTGCCAGCAGTTACTCTAGTTTCTACGAGCAGTACTTC. It is translated as CASSYSSFYEQYF.

This clonotype has just a few counts. The chain is built from TRBV3-1 and TRBJ2-1, with D perhaps matching TRBD1 or TRBD2 (6 bases each). The germline V gene encodes CDR1 LGHDT and CDR2 YNNKEL (reference sequence). The CDR3 covers 19 residues. V dropped 0 bases and J dropped 7 bases, with 25 bases sitting between them. The CDR3, as DNA: TGTGCCAGCAGCCAAGACGCCTCGTTCGCGCGAGGCGGGACAAATGAGCAGTTCTTC. Translating gives CASSQDASFARGGTNEQFF.